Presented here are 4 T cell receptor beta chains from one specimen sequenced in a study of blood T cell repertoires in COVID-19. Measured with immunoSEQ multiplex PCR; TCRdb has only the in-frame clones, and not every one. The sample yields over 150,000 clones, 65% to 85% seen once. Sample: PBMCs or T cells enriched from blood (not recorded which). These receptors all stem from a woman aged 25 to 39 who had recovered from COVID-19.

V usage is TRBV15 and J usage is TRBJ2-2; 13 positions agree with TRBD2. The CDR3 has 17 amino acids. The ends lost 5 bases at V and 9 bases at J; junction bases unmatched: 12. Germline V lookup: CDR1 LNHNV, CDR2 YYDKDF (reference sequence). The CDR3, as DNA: TGTGCCACCAGCCAACGGACTAGCGGGAGATTTGGCCGGGAGCTGTTTTTT. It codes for CATSQRTSGRFGRELFF. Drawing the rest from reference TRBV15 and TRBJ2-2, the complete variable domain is DAMVIQNPRYQVTQFGKPVTLSCSQTLNHNVMYWYQQKSSQAPKLLFHYYDKDFNNEADTPDNFQSRRPNTSFCFLDIRSPGLGDTAMYLCATSQRTSGRFGRELFFGEGSRLTVL.

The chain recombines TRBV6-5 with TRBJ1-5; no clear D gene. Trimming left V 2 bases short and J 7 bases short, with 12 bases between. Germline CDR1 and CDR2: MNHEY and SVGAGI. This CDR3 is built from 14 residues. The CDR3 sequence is CASSYEGSEQPQHF. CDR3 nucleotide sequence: TGTGCCAGCAGTTACGAGGGATCAGAACAGCCCCAGCATTTT.

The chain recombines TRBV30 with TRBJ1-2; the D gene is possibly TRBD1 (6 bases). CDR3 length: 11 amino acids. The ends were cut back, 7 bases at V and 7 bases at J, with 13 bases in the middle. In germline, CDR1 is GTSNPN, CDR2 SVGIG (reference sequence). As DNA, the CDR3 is TGTGCCTTTGCGGGGGGCCGTGGCTACACCTTC. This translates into CAFAGGRGYTF.

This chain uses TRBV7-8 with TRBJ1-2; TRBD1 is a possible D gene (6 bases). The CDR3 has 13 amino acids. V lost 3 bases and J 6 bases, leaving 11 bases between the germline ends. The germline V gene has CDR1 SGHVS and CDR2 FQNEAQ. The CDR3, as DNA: TGTGCCAGCAGCTTCGGCAGGGGAAATGGCTACACCTTC. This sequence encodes CASSFGRGNGYTF. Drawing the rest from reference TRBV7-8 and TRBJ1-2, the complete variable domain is GAGVSQSPRYKVAKRGQDVALRCDPISGHVSLFWYQQALGQGPEFLTYFQNEAQLDKSGLPSDRFFAERPEGSVSTLKIQRTQQEDSAVYLCASSFGRGNGYTFGSGTRLTVV.